Below are 30 T cell receptor beta chains sequenced from a single sample in a study of blood T cell repertoires in COVID-19. This table comes from immunoSEQ multiplex PCR, and its TCRdb copy is limited to in-frame clones, with some not included. The data contain some 220,000 clones, around 87% of them singletons. The sample taken for sequencing was PBMCs or T cells enriched from blood (not recorded which). All receptors derive from a woman aged 18-35 years in a cohort exposed to, infected with or recovered from COVID-19 (not recorded which).

This chain joins TRBV29-1 and TRBJ1-5; the D is unclear. Between the trimmed V and J ends, which lost 5 bases and 0 bases, there was a span of 8 bases. This CDR3 has 13 amino acids. CDR1 is SQVTM and CDR2 is ANQGSEA in the germline V gene. CDR3 bases: TGCAGCGTTTCCGAGGGTAGCAATCAGCCCCAGCATTTT. Amino acid sequence: CSVSEGSNQPQHF. Based on the CDR3 plus reference TRBV29-1 and TRBJ1-5, the full variable domain is SAVISQKPSRDICQRGTSLTIQCQVDSQVTMMFWYRQQPGQSLTLIATANQGSEATYESGFVIDKFPISRPNLTFSTLTVSNMSPEDSSIYLCSVSEGSNQPQHFGDGTRLSIL.

In this sample, this clone turned up a few times. This specimen includes other DNA sequences encoding the same CDR3. The genes are TRBV6-4 and TRBJ2-3, with TRBD2 identical over 10 bases. CDR1 is MRHNA and CDR2 is SNTAGT in the germline V gene. J gave up 4 bases and V 0 bases, and 1 base lay outside the gene matches. This CDR3 has 15 residues. Written as DNA, the CDR3 is TGTGCCAGCAGTGACTCAGCGGGGGGGCCAGATACGCAGTATTTT. Amino acid sequence: CASSDSAGGPDTQYF.

V usage is TRBV11-1 and J usage is TRBJ1-6; D gene ambiguous. CDR1 SGHAT and CDR2 FQDESV come from the germline V gene (reference sequence). Trimming took 5 bases from V and 10 from J, leaving 15 bases between them. The CDR3 runs to 14 residues. CDR3 DNA sequence: TGTGCCAGCAGCCTAGGAGGCGGAGGGTCACCCCTCCACTTT. It specifies CASSLGGGGSPLHF. The full variable domain, in which reference TRBV11-1 and TRBJ1-6 provide the parts outside the CDR3, is EAEVAQSPRYKITEKSQAVAFWCDPISGHATLYWYRQILGQGPELLVQFQDESVVDDSQLPKDRFSAERLKGVDSTLKIQPAELGDSAMYLCASSLGGGGSPLHFGNGTRLTVT.

This clone came up many times. The chain uses TRBV19 and TRBJ1-3; TRBD1 aligns across 7 bases. Trimming at V came to 5 bases and at J to 8 bases, leaving 3 bases not matched to a gene. The germline V gene encodes CDR1 LNHDA and CDR2 SQIVND (reference sequence). The CDR3 spans 12 residues. DNA for the CDR3: TGTGCCAGTAGTGGCAGGGGGGACACCATATATTTT. This codes for CASSGRGDTIYF.

The chain links TRBV5-1 to TRBJ2-7; 7 positions match TRBD1. V lost 3 bases and J lost 2; bases outside the gene matches: 8. The germline V gene encodes CDR1 SGHRS and CDR2 YFSETQ. The CDR3 sequence is 15 residues long. CDR3 DNA sequence: TGCGCCAGCAGCTCCCGACAGGGAGTCACCTACGAGCAGTACTTC. Amino acids: CASSSRQGVTYEQYF.

The chain recombines TRBV9 with TRBJ1-4; 10 nucleotides match TRBD1. This CDR3 comprises 14 residues. From germline, CDR1 is SGDLS and CDR2 YYNGEE. V dropped 7 bases and J dropped 8; count of bases not matched to a gene: 8. The chain's CDR3 is CASAGTGASEKLFF. The CDR3 DNA follows: TGTGCCAGCGCAGGGACAGGGGCTTCCGAAAAACTGTTTTTT.

V is TRBV11-2 and J is TRBJ1-1, with D perhaps TRBD1 (6 bases). Trimming took 0 bases from V and 8 from J, leaving 10 bases between them. The germline V gene has CDR1 SGHAT and CDR2 FQNNGV. This CDR3 spans 13 amino acids. In DNA, the CDR3 is TGTGCCAGCAGCTTAGATCGAACAGGGGAAGCTTTCTTT. This codes for CASSLDRTGEAFF.

The chain carries TRBV5-6 and TRBJ2-5; 12 bases match TRBD2. CDR3 length equals 16 residues. V was clipped by 4 bases and J by 4 bases; unmatched bases: 8. Germline CDR1 SGHDT, CDR2 YYEEEE. Written as DNA, the CDR3 is TGTGCCAGCAGCCTTCGACTAGCGGGGGAGATAGAGACCCAGTACTTC. Amino acids: CASSLRLAGEIETQYF. Complete variable domain (other parts from reference TRBV5-6 and TRBJ2-5): DAGVTQSPTHLIKTRGQQVTLRCSPKSGHDTVSWYQQALGQGPQFIFQYYEEEERQRGNFPDRFSGHQFPNYSSELNVNALLLGDSALYLCASSLRLAGEIETQYFGPGTRLLVL.

The J gene is TRBJ2-1, the V gene TRBV9, with TRBD2 matching over 8 bases. The germline CDR1 and CDR2 sequences are SGDLS and YYNGEE. The CDR3 consists of 16 residues. With 1 base clipped from V and 2 bases from J, the junction kept 5 bases outside the gene matches. The CDR3 coding sequence is TGTGCCAGCAGCGTAAAAGCGGGGGCCACCTACAATGAGCAGTTCTTC. Translated: CASSVKAGATYNEQFF.

The V call is TRBV5-1, the J call TRBJ2-7; D ambiguous. Germline CDR1 and CDR2: SGHRS and YFSETQ. Trimming removed 0 bases at V and 2 bases at J, with 12 bases between. The CDR3 has 15 amino acids. CDR3 DNA sequence: TGCGCCAGCAGCTTGGGTGAGTTCGCGACCTACGAGCAGTACTTC. Protein: CASSLGEFATYEQYF.

The chain employs TRBV6-1 and TRBJ1-4, with 8 bases identical to TRBD1. V shed 4 bases and J 3 bases; nucleotides not matched to a gene: 7. The CDR3 is 16 amino acids. The germline V gene encodes CDR1 MNHNS and CDR2 SASEGT. The CDR3 coding sequence is TGTGCCAGCAGTGCCCCGGACAGGGCGGCTAATGAAAAACTGTTTTTT. It specifies CASSAPDRAANEKLFF.

The gene calls are TRBV5-1 and TRBJ1-6, with TRBD1 as a possible D gene (5 bases). The ends were cut back, 0 bases at V and 6 bases at J, with 10 bases in the middle. Germline V gene sequence: CDR1 SGHRS, CDR2 YFSETQ. CDR3 size: 15 residues. The CDR3 protein is CASSLDRPGNSPLHF. The DNA for the CDR3 is TGCGCCAGCAGCTTGGACAGGCCGGGTAATTCACCCCTCCACTTT.

The chain is built from TRBV24-1 and TRBJ2-7, with 7 bases lining up with TRBD2. The CDR3 consists of 13 residues. Germline V gene lookup returns CDR1 KGHDR and CDR2 SFDVKD. J was trimmed by 5 bases and V by 1 base; bases with no gene match: 1. As DNA, the CDR3 is TGTGCCACCAGTGATTTAGGGAGGGACGAGCAGTACTTC. This gives the protein CATSDLGRDEQYF.

The CDR3 DNA reads TGTGCCAAGGTAGCGGGAGGGCCCCTTAGCACAGATACGCAGTATTTT. As protein: CAKVAGGPLSTDTQYF. This chain uses TRBV6-9 with TRBJ2-3; 11 nucleotides agree with TRBD2. The CDR3 has 16 residues. V shed 10 bases and J 0 bases; nucleotides not matched to a gene: 9. The germline V gene has CDR1 MNHGY and CDR2 SVAAGI.

The chain employs TRBV7-3 and TRBJ2-3; no clear D gene. Per germline, CDR1 SGHTA and CDR2 FQGTGA. The CDR3 has 13 amino acids. Between the trimmed V and J ends, which lost 3 bases and 3 bases, there was a span of 7 bases. The CDR3 loop is CASSFATTDTQYF. Written as DNA, the CDR3 is TGTGCCAGCAGCTTCGCTACGACAGATACGCAGTATTTT.

The chain employs TRBV7-9 and TRBJ1-1; 9 bases are shared with TRBD1. The CDR3 sequence is 17 residues long. CDR1 SEHNR and CDR2 FQNEAQ come from the germline V gene (reference sequence). J was trimmed by 0 bases and V by 4 bases; bases with no gene match: 9. The CDR3 spells CASSSNAGQGMNTEAFF. Written as DNA, the CDR3 is TGTGCCAGCAGCTCCAATGCGGGACAGGGAATGAACACTGAAGCTTTCTTT.

The V call is TRBV23-1, the J call TRBJ1-5; the match to TRBD1 covers 7 bases. TRBV23-1 carries the ORF label, with uncertain function. This CDR3 has 18 amino acids. J was trimmed by 0 bases and V by 0 bases; bases with no gene match: 8. CDR3 coding DNA: TGCGCCAGCAGTCAATCGGGGACAGTCTCATATAGCAATCAGCCCCAGCATTTT. It encodes CASSQSGTVSYSNQPQHF.

The gene calls are TRBV3-1 (or the pseudogene TRBV3-2) and TRBJ1-1, with 9 bases identical to TRBD1. CDR3 length: 14 amino acids. CDR1 is LGHDT and CDR2 is YNNKEL in the germline V gene (reference sequence). The V segment lost 5 bases and the J segment 6 bases; nucleotides outside the gene matches: 7. For the CDR3, the DNA is TGTGCCAGCAGCATCAACAGGGGGCTATCTGAAGCTTTCTTT. Translating gives CASSINRGLSEAFF.

This sequence joins TRBV10-3 and TRBJ1-2; D perhaps matches TRBD1 (5 bases). CDR3 length: 12 amino acids. Per the germline V gene, CDR1 is ENHRY and CDR2 is SYGVKD. The V gene lost 7 bases and the J gene lost 2 bases, with 8 bases spanning the gap. CDR3 residues: CAITPGNYGYTF. The DNA of the CDR3 is TGTGCCATCACCCCAGGGAACTATGGCTACACCTTC.

The V call is TRBV18, the J call TRBJ2-1; 7 bases map to TRBD1. The junction had 6 bases not matched to a gene; V was cut back by 4 bases and J by 0 bases. CDR1 is KGHSH and CDR2 is LQKENI in the germline V gene. This CDR3 comprises 16 residues. In nucleotides, the CDR3 is TGTGCCAGCTCACAGCCGGGACAGAGCTCCTACAATGAGCAGTTCTTC. Translated, it gives CASSQPGQSSYNEQFF.

The chain is built from TRBV10-1 and TRBJ1-5; maybe TRBD1 (6 bases). The V gene's germline CDR1 is WNHNN and CDR2 SYGVQD (reference sequence). V was trimmed by 7 bases and J by 0 bases, leaving 16 bases between them. This CDR3 spans 16 amino acids. CDR3 loop: CASTWPGGYSNQPQHF. The CDR3 DNA is TGCGCCAGCACTTGGCCGGGGGGCTATAGCAATCAGCCCCAGCATTTT.

This clone showed up just once. This chain links TRBV7-9 with TRBJ1-1; D not resolved. The CDR3 loop spans 14 amino acids. Per germline, CDR1 SEHNR and CDR2 FQNEAQ (reference sequence). The V end lost 0 bases, the J end lost 4 bases, and 9 bases lay between the germline ends. The CDR3 is CASSLAPTVTEAFF. The CDR3 DNA follows: TGTGCCAGCAGCTTAGCCCCTACGGTCACTGAAGCTTTCTTT.

This clone appeared a single time. This chain links TRBV13 with TRBJ1-6; TRBD1 agrees at 9 bases. With V trimmed by 4 bases and J by 8 bases, 9 bases remained unmatched. This CDR3 contains 16 residues. The germline V gene has CDR1 PRHDT and CDR2 FYEKMQ (reference sequence). CDR3 amino acids: CASSSFQDRGYSPLHF. The CDR3 DNA follows: TGTGCCAGCAGCTCCTTCCAGGACAGGGGATATTCACCCCTCCACTTT.

This chain links TRBV5-1 with TRBJ2-5; D is undetermined. The germline V gene has CDR1 SGHRS and CDR2 YFSETQ. This CDR3 has 14 residues. V was clipped by 0 bases and J by 2 bases, with 8 bases between them. The CDR3 spells CASSLVPDQETQYF. The CDR3 bases are TGCGCCAGCAGCTTGGTCCCAGATCAAGAGACCCAGTACTTC.

The chain carries TRBV18 and TRBJ1-1; possible D gene TRBD1, 6 bases. Germline V gene lookup returns CDR1 KGHSH and CDR2 LQKENI. The CDR3 sequence is 18 residues long. V lost 3 bases, J lost 5 bases, and 25 bases lay in between. CDR3 bases: TGTGCCAGCTCACCTCTTAACTCAGAGACAGGCCCGGGGACTGAAGCTTTCTTT. Protein: CASSPLNSETGPGTEAFF.

The chain carries TRBV9 and TRBJ2-3; 8 nucleotides align to TRBD2. CDR3 length equals 17 residues. Germline assignment: CDR1 SGDLS and CDR2 YYNGEE. J gave up 0 bases and V 3 bases, and 9 bases lay outside the gene matches. CDR3 DNA: TGTGCCAGCAGCGCGAAGGAAACTAGCGGCAGCACAGATACGCAGTATTTT. This codes for CASSAKETSGSTDTQYF.

The CDR3 reads CASSRPGGELFF. Here the CDR3 DNA reads TGTGCCAGCTCTCGACCGGGCGGGGAGCTGTTTTTT. The V gene is TRBV6-5, the J gene TRBJ2-2; no reliable D call. The V end was cut by 8 bases, the J end by 7 bases, with 11 bases between. This CDR3 is 12 amino acids long. Germline values: CDR1 MNHEY, CDR2 SVGAGI.

The rearrangement links TRBV6-1 to TRBJ2-1; 10 bases map to TRBD2. CDR3 length: 16 amino acids. Germline V gene data show CDR1 as MNHNS and CDR2 as SASEGT. V lost 4 bases, J lost 6 bases, and 9 bases stayed unmatched. The CDR3 DNA reads as TGTGCCAGCAGTGGGAGCGCTAGCGGGAGAGGCAATGAGCAGTTCTTC. This codes for CASSGSASGRGNEQFF.

The chain links TRBV27 to TRBJ1-5; 11 bases line up with TRBD1. This CDR3 has 14 residues. Germline trimming cut 6 bases from V and 6 bases from J; bases unmatched to any gene: 4. Germline loops: CDR1 MNHEY, CDR2 SMNVEV (reference sequence). Here the CDR3 DNA reads TGTGCCAGCAGGGGACAGGGGGTTTCTCAGCCCCAGCATTTT. It yields the protein CASRGQGVSQPQHF.

The chain combines TRBV7-3 with TRBJ2-2, with TRBD1 identical over 12 bases. Trimming at V came to 5 bases and at J to 4 bases, leaving 2 bases not matched to a gene. The CDR3 covers 15 residues. Germline V CDR1 and CDR2: SGHTA, FQGTGA. The CDR3 here is CASSRDRGRTGELFF. CDR3 coding DNA: TGTGCCAGCAGCCGGGACAGGGGGCGCACCGGGGAGCTGTTTTTT.